One and the same sample provided the 30 T cell receptor beta chains below, sequenced in a study of T cell changes during pregnancy in multiple sclerosis. Here immunoSEQ multiplex PCR was the method, and the copy in TCRdb shows in-frame clones only, minus some. Of roughly 43,000 clones listed, 80% to 90% were seen once; the top ten hold over 1%. The specimen was CD4+ T cells from peripheral blood mononuclear cells, collected after pregnancy. These receptor sequences come from a female donor with multiple sclerosis, enrolled in a pregnancy study.

The J gene is TRBJ1-3, the V gene TRBV7-9, with TRBD1 matching over 8 bases. The CDR3 has 15 amino acids. J lost 4 bases, V lost 3 bases, and 5 bases had no gene match. CDR1 is SEHNR and CDR2 is FQNEAQ in the germline V gene (reference sequence). CDR3 residues: CASSFTGGSGNTIYF. The CDR3 DNA is TGTGCCAGCAGCTTTACAGGGGGATCGGGAAACACCATATATTTT.

The chain has TRBV10-3 and TRBJ2-3; 9 bases line up with TRBD2. This CDR3 has 16 residues. V was clipped by 8 bases and J by 0 bases; unmatched bases: 9. CDR1 is ENHRY and CDR2 is SYGVKD in the germline V gene. The CDR3: CAISEREVPSTDTQYF. DNA of the CDR3: TGTGCCATCTCGGAGCGGGAGGTTCCTAGCACAGATACGCAGTATTTT.

The chain recombines TRBV5-1 with TRBJ1-1; D not resolved. Deletions cut 4 bases from V and 0 bases from J, with 10 bases between. CDR1 is SGHRS and CDR2 is YFSETQ in the germline V gene. The CDR3 contains 14 residues. For the CDR3, the DNA is TGCGCCAGCAGCCCTAATACAGTGAACACTGAAGCTTTCTTT. It translates to CASSPNTVNTEAFF.

The rearrangement links TRBV18 to TRBJ1-3; 7 positions match TRBD1. Germline trimming cut 2 bases from V and 6 bases from J; bases unmatched to any gene: 7. The CDR3 runs 15 residues. Germline values: CDR1 KGHSH, CDR2 LQKENI. The CDR3 loop reads CASSPATGRTNTIYF. As DNA, the CDR3 is TGTGCCAGCTCACCAGCGACAGGGCGGACAAACACCATATATTTT.

This chain connects TRBV9 to TRBJ2-1; 14 bases agree with TRBD2. The CDR3 is 20 amino acids. Trimming removed 0 bases from V and 4 bases from J; junction bases left unmatched: 12. Germline values: CDR1 SGDLS, CDR2 YYNGEE. DNA for the CDR3: TGTGCCAGCAGCGTAGAGGGACTAGCGGGAGATGGGGAAGAATACAATGAGCAGTTCTTC. It is translated as CASSVEGLAGDGEEYNEQFF.

The chain is built from TRBV6-6 and TRBJ2-1, with TRBD2 matching 11 bases. CDR3 size: 15 residues. Germline values: CDR1 MNHNY, CDR2 SVGAGI (reference sequence). V trimming: 5 bases; J trimming: 3 bases; junction bases outside the gene matches: 3. This CDR3 is CASSLLAGGYNEQFF. As DNA, the CDR3 is TGTGCCAGCAGTCTTCTAGCGGGAGGCTACAATGAGCAGTTCTTC.

The V call is TRBV19, the J call TRBJ2-3; 7 bases agree with TRBD2. The V gene's germline CDR1 is LNHDA and CDR2 SQIVND (reference sequence). The CDR3 has 14 amino acids. V was clipped by 7 bases and J by 1 base; unmatched bases: 5. The CDR3 spells CASTFAGGTDTQYF. CDR3 in DNA: TGTGCCAGTACCTTCGCGGGGGGCACAGATACGCAGTATTTT.

This clone was detected a few times. The chain recombines TRBV5-6 with TRBJ2-6, with TRBD1 as a possible D gene (6 bases). The length of the CDR3 is 19 residues. Germline-derived CDR1 and CDR2 are SGHDT and YYEEEE. V was clipped by 3 bases and J by 1 base, with 20 bases between them. The CDR3: CASSWPNREMGSGANVLTF. Written as DNA, the CDR3 is TGTGCCAGCAGCTGGCCGAACAGGGAAATGGGATCTGGGGCCAACGTCCTGACTTTC.

The chain has TRBV18 and TRBJ2-2, with D tentatively TRBD2 (5 bases). V gave up 0 bases and J gave up 5 bases, with 13 bases separating them. CDR3 length equals 16 residues. Germline CDR1 is KGHSH and CDR2 is LQKENI. CDR3 region: CASSPPGIIATGELFF. For the CDR3, the DNA is TGTGCCAGCTCACCACCTGGAATTATAGCGACCGGGGAGCTGTTTTTT.

The CDR3 sequence: CASSQVSYGYTF. Written as DNA, the CDR3 is TGCGCCAGCAGCCAAGTTAGCTATGGCTACACCTTC. The rearrangement uses TRBV4-1 and TRBJ1-2, with D unclear. V shed 1 base and J shed 4 bases, with 4 bases lying between them. The V gene's germline CDR1 is MGHRA and CDR2 YSYEKL. The CDR3 is 12 residues long.

V usage is TRBV6-5 and J usage is TRBJ1-1, with a weak D call TRBD1 (6 bases). Per the germline V gene, CDR1 is MNHEY and CDR2 is SVGAGI. Trimming removed 6 bases at V and 4 bases at J, with 15 bases between. The CDR3 contains 14 residues. CDR3 nucleotides: TGTGCCAGCAGCCCCCCGACAGGTGGCACTGAAGCTTTCTTT. Amino acid sequence: CASSPPTGGTEAFF.

V gene TRBV19 combines with J gene TRBJ2-1; 11 nucleotides line up with TRBD1. CDR1 and CDR2 from the germline V gene are LNHDA and SQIVND (reference sequence). The CDR3 length is 16 residues. With V trimmed by 3 bases and J by 8 bases, 9 bases remained unmatched. The CDR3 region is CASSMDRGRMNDEQFF. The CDR3 DNA reads TGTGCCAGTAGTATGGACAGGGGGCGAATGAACGATGAGCAGTTCTTC.

This chain connects TRBV28 to TRBJ2-5; 7 positions match TRBD1. The CDR3 spans 16 residues. J lost 1 base, V lost 3 bases, and 8 bases had no gene match. Germline V gives CDR1 MDHEN, CDR2 SYDVKM. This CDR3 reads CASSFRTGRGQETQYF. The CDR3 DNA sequence: TGTGCCAGCAGTTTTAGGACAGGAAGAGGCCAAGAGACCCAGTACTTC.

The chain is built from TRBV4-1 and TRBJ1-5; D might be TRBD1 (6 bases). This CDR3 has 17 residues. V was shortened by 3 bases and J by 3 bases, with 18 bases between the two germline ends. Germline-derived CDR1 and CDR2 are MGHRA and YSYEKL. The CDR3 here is CASSQADSFLFNQPQHF. CDR3 DNA: TGCGCCAGCAGCCAGGCGGACAGTTTCCTTTTCAATCAGCCCCAGCATTTT.

This chain links TRBV2 with TRBJ2-7; weak D call: TRBD2 (6 bases). This CDR3 is 12 amino acids long. The germline V and J ends were trimmed by 5 bases and 12 bases, with 17 bases remaining between them. The V gene's germline CDR1 is SNHLY and CDR2 FYNNEI. The CDR3 loop reads CASSREPTKGYF. The CDR3 coding sequence is TGTGCCAGCAGTCGGGAGCCCACAAAAGGGTACTTC.

The DNA of the CDR3 is TGTGCCAGTAGTACGACCCGGGACAGGGCGGCTGAAGCTTTCTTT. Translation: CASSTTRDRAAEAFF. The rearrangement joins TRBV19 to TRBJ1-1; 9 nucleotides agree with TRBD1. The germline gives CDR1 LNHDA, CDR2 SQIVND (reference sequence). J lost 6 bases, V lost 4 bases, and 9 bases had no gene match. The length of the CDR3 is 15 residues. Looking up the rest from reference TRBV19 and TRBJ1-1 gives the full variable domain: DGGITQSPKYLFRKEGQNVTLSCEQNLNHDAMYWYRQDPGQGLRLIYYSQIVNDFQKGDIAEGYSVSREKKESFPLTVTSAQKNPTAFYLCASSTTRDRAAEAFFGQGTRLTVV.

The chain couples TRBV21-1 to TRBJ1-2; the table's D call, TRBD1, was not checked against the DNA. TRBV21-1 is a recognized pseudogene. The CDR3 loop spans 10 amino acids. The chain's CDR3 is CAQQNYGYTF. DNA of the CDR3: TGTGCCCAACAGAACTATGGCTACACCTTC.

The chain uses TRBV30 and TRBJ2-3, with 10 bases fitting TRBD2. Germline V gives CDR1 GTSNPN, CDR2 SVGIG (reference sequence). The CDR3 has 15 amino acids. Germline trimming cut 2 bases from V and 5 bases from J; bases unmatched to any gene: 7. The CDR3 DNA sequence: TGTGCCTGGAGTCGCTCAGCGGGAGGGATAGATACGCAGTATTTT. This sequence encodes CAWSRSAGGIDTQYF.

The chain uses TRBV11-2 and TRBJ2-7; TRBD1 agrees at 7 bases. CDR1 is SGHAT, CDR2 FQNNGV, per germline. The CDR3 totals 16 residues. With 6 bases clipped from V and 0 bases from J, the junction kept 11 bases outside the gene matches. CDR3: CASSQQGTKSSYEQYF. The CDR3 nucleotides read TGTGCCAGCAGTCAACAGGGGACCAAGAGCTCCTACGAGCAGTACTTC.

The chain has TRBV10-3 and TRBJ2-5; 9 bases fit TRBD2. J was trimmed by 4 bases and V by 6 bases; bases with no gene match: 6. CDR3 length equals 14 residues. In germline, CDR1 is ENHRY, CDR2 SYGVKD. The CDR3 spells CAISEREAGETQYF. CDR3 in DNA: TGTGCCATCAGCGAGCGGGAGGCGGGAGAGACCCAGTACTTC.

This chain uses TRBV6-1 with TRBJ2-7; D is perhaps TRBD2 (6 bases). This CDR3 has 17 residues. Germline CDR1 MNHNS, CDR2 SASEGT. Between the trimmed V and J ends, which lost 0 bases and 0 bases, there was a span of 15 bases. The CDR3 is CASSEASFGGTSYEQYF. CDR3 nucleotides: TGTGCCAGCAGTGAAGCTAGCTTCGGCGGGACCTCCTACGAGCAGTACTTC.

This clone has a handful of counts. The chain combines TRBV7-9 with TRBJ1-1; 9 positions match TRBD1. Germline CDR1 and CDR2: SEHNR and FQNEAQ (reference sequence). CDR3 length: 14 residues. V was pared by 5 bases and J by 5 bases, with 6 bases of the junction left unmatched. CDR3 sequence: CASSQPGQGTEAFF. The CDR3 DNA follows: TGTGCCAGCAGCCAACCAGGACAGGGGACTGAAGCTTTCTTT.

This clone was detected only once. This rearrangement joins TRBV4-3 to TRBJ2-1, with D perhaps matching TRBD2 (5 bases). From germline, CDR1 is LGHNA and CDR2 YSLEER. Trimming removed 0 bases from V and 4 bases from J, with 7 bases in between. This CDR3 spans 14 amino acids. The CDR3 DNA is TGCGCCAGCAGCCAAGATCGGGGATACAATGAGCAGTTCTTC. Residues: CASSQDRGYNEQFF.

This chain uses TRBV5-1 with TRBJ2-2, with D uncertain. The CDR3 runs to 15 residues. V was pared by 2 bases and J by 2 bases, with 10 bases between. From germline, CDR1 is SGHRS and CDR2 YFSETQ. The CDR3 loop is CASSFLGENTGELFF. CDR3 DNA: TGCGCCAGCAGCTTTCTCGGAGAAAACACCGGGGAGCTGTTTTTT.

This clone was seen once. The rearrangement uses TRBV6-5 and TRBJ1-1; D ambiguous. The CDR3 loop spans 13 amino acids. V shed 5 bases and J shed 2 bases, with 9 bases lying between them. Germline assignment: CDR1 MNHEY and CDR2 SVGAGI. The CDR3: CASSRRENTEAFF. CDR3 DNA sequence: TGTGCCAGCAGTCGACGGGAAAACACTGAAGCTTTCTTT.

The chain uses TRBV5-1 and TRBJ2-1; a weak D match, TRBD2 (6 bases). This CDR3 contains 13 residues. V shed 7 bases and J shed 4 bases, with 12 bases lying between them. The germline V gene has CDR1 SGHRS and CDR2 YFSETQ. The CDR3, as DNA: TGCGCCAGCCAGATTAGCGGATACAATGAGCAGTTCTTC. It encodes CASQISGYNEQFF.

The gene calls are TRBV30 and TRBJ1-4; a possible D gene is TRBD1 (6 bases). Per the germline V gene, CDR1 is GTSNPN and CDR2 is SVGIG (reference sequence). The length of the CDR3 is 14 residues. Trimming took 5 bases from V and 0 from J, leaving 10 bases between them. CDR3 protein: CAWGGQPTNEKLFF. CDR3 nucleotide sequence: TGTGCCTGGGGTGGACAGCCAACTAATGAAAAACTGTTTTTT.

The chain joins TRBV4-2 to TRBJ2-1; TRBD2 matches 7 bases. In germline, CDR1 is LGHNA, CDR2 YNFKEQ. V gave up 1 base and J gave up 6 bases; unmatched junction bases: 12. CDR3 length: 17 residues. CDR3 residues: CASSQGIAGVSGNEQFF. The CDR3 coding sequence is TGTGCCAGCAGCCAAGGTATTGCGGGAGTCTCGGGCAATGAGCAGTTCTTC.

This rearrangement joins TRBV5-1 to TRBJ2-3; tentatively, D is TRBD1 (5 bases). The CDR3 contains 15 residues. Germline loops: CDR1 SGHRS, CDR2 YFSETQ. The germline V and J ends were trimmed by 0 bases and 3 bases, with 11 bases remaining between them. Here the CDR3 DNA reads TGCGCCAGCAGCTTGGGCGAAGGGGTGACAGATACGCAGTATTTT. It codes for CASSLGEGVTDTQYF. Filled out from reference TRBV5-1 and TRBJ2-3, the complete variable domain reads KAGVTQTPRYLIKTRGQQVTLSCSPISGHRSVSWYQQTPGQGLQFLFEYFSETQRNKGNFPGRFSGRQFSNSRSEMNVSTLELGDSALYLCASSLGEGVTDTQYFGPGTRLTVL.

The chain links TRBV5-4 to TRBJ2-2; D is perhaps TRBD1 (6 bases). The germline V gene encodes CDR1 SGHNT and CDR2 YYREEE (reference sequence). Trimming shortened V by 4 bases and J by 4 bases, and 8 bases separated the two germline ends. This CDR3 spans 13 amino acids. Written as DNA, the CDR3 is TGTGCCAGCAGCGGACAGAGCACCGGGGAGCTGTTTTTT. Translated, it gives CASSGQSTGELFF.